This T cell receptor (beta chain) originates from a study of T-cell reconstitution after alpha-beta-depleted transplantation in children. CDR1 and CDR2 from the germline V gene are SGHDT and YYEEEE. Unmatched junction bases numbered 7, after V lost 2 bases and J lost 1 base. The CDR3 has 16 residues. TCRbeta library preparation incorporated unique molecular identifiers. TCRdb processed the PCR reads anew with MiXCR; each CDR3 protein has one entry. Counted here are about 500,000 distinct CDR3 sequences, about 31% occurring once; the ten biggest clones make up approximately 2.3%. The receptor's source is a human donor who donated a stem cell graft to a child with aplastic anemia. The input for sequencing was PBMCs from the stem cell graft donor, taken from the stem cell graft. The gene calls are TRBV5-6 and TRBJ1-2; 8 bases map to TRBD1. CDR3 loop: CASSFGTGRNNYGYTF. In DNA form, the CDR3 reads TGTGCCAGCAGCTTCGGGACAGGCCGGAATAACTATGGCTACACCTTC.